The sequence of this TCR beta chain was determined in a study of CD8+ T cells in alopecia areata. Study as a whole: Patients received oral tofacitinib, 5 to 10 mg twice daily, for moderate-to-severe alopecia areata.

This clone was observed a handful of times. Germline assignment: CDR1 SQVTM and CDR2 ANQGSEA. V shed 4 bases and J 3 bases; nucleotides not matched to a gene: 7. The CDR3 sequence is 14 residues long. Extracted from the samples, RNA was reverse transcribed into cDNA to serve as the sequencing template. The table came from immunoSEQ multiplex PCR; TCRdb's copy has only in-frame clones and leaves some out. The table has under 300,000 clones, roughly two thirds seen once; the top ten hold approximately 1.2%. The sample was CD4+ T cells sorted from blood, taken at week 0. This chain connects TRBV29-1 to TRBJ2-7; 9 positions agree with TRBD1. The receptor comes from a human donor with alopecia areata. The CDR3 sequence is CSVVGRTGDYEQYF. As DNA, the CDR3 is TGCAGCGTTGTTGGAAGGACAGGGGACTACGAGCAGTACTTC.